A single T cell receptor beta chain is shown here with its context. The target antigen is unknown. The data derive from a study of cytomegalovirus exposure and HLA in healthy donors. For the study at large: The same platform as the roughly 670 first-cohort repertoires was used for the 100 to 150 validation repertoires, a later analysis reported. Regarding the study as a whole: Researchers reported that a few CMV-associated chains were confirmed in vitro as CMV antigen-specific. In the roughly 120 validation repertoires, a later analysis found that first-cohort TCR clusters tended to co-occur. Most TCR sequences were uncommon, yet certain public TCRs appeared in many donors.

This CDR3 has 14 residues. The germline CDR1 and CDR2 sequences are MNHEY and SMNVEV (reference sequence). Losses at the gene ends were 5 bases for V and 4 bases for J; bases not matched to a gene: 6. This table comes from immunoSEQ multiplex PCR, and its TCRdb copy is limited to in-frame clones, with some not included. The sample shows 130,000 or so clones, roughly nine tenths of them seen only once. V is TRBV27 and J is TRBJ2-7, with 9 bases identical to TRBD1. The sequencing sample was made of PBMCs. The TCR originated in a man younger than 45 in good health and CMV-seronegative. Here the CDR3 reads CASSSRQGGYEQYF. In nucleotides, the CDR3 is TGTGCCAGCAGTAGCCGACAGGGGGGGTACGAGCAGTACTTC.